This T cell receptor beta chain was sequenced during a study of blood T cell repertoires in COVID-19. About the research overall: Researchers got acute and convalescent COVID-19 samples from the United States, Italy and Spain.

CDR3 size: 15 residues. J gave up 0 bases and V 2 bases, and 1 base lay outside the gene matches. From germline, CDR1 is SEHNR and CDR2 FQNEAQ (reference sequence). Per the original methods: Using reference gene primer amplification, nucleated cell counts were estimated. TCRdb's table, derived via immunoSEQ multiplex PCR, lists solely in-frame clones and lacks some. V and J calls and clone size are those listed in that table; D and trimming were worked out from the DNA. The sample holds hundreds of thousands of clones, about four fifths seen once. The sequencing input was peripheral blood. The J gene is TRBJ2-5, the V gene TRBV7-9; 9 positions match TRBD2. The clonotype originates from a woman at least 80 years old with acute or convalescent COVID-19. The CDR3 DNA reads as TGTGCCAGCAGCTTAAGCGGGGGGTACCAAGAGACCCAGTACTTC. It is translated as CASSLSGGYQETQYF.